The rows below give T cell receptor beta chains drawn from one sample of a study of preoperative IRX-2 immunotherapy in early breast cancer. The assay was immunoSEQ multiplex PCR, and TCRdb's table has in-frame clones only and misses some. The repertoire consists of 35,000 to 45,000 clones, with roughly four fifths occurring once and the leading ten covering about 1.5%. Sequenced material: lymph node tissue, taken after IRX-2 immunotherapy. These receptors were obtained from a human donor with breast cancer. CDR3s include the opening cysteine and the closing phenylalanine or tryptophan. A D gene is named only where the DNA matches it firmly. Size is omitted from some rows. Given values are once, few, many or a class for expanded clones.

TRBV11-3	-	14	-	TRBJ1-1	CASSLSYRDTEAFF	TGTGCCAGCAGCTTAAGTTATAGGGACACTGAAGCTTTCTTT
TRBV7-7	TRBD1	15	-	TRBJ1-2	CASSPPDRGHYGYTF	TGTGCCAGCAGCCCTCCTGACAGGGGACACTATGGCTACACCTTC
TRBV29-1	-	12	-	TRBJ1-2	CSVPSGEGGYTF	TGCAGCGTTCCCTCCGGCGAAGGAGGCTACACCTTC
TRBV1	-	15	-	TRBJ1-4	CASSQGAFGNEKLFF	TGCGCCAGCAGCCAAGGGGCATTTGGTAATGAAAAACTGTTTTTT
TRBV28	-	13	-	TRBJ2-1	CASKLLSVGEQFF	TGTGCCAGCAAGTTGTTGAGTGTTGGGGAGCAGTTCTTC
TRBV12-5	-	15	-	TRBJ2-1	CASASPGRGFSEQFF	TGTGCTAGTGCATCACCGGGGAGAGGATTCAGTGAGCAGTTCTTC
TRBV28	-	14	-	TRBJ1-2	CASSYSDSYYGYTF	TGTGCCAGCAGTTATTCGGACTCCTACTATGGCTACACCTTC
TRBV19	-	12	-	TRBJ2-7	CASRGPASEQYF	TGTGCCAGTAGGGGACCAGCCTCGGAGCAGTACTTC
TRBV10-2	-	13	-	TRBJ1-2	CASSDGGHYGYTF	TGCGCCAGCAGTGATGGCGGGCACTATGGCTACACCTTC
TRBV28	TRBD1	16	-	TRBJ2-3	CASSSPGTGATDTQYF	TGTGCCAGCAGTTCGCCCGGGACAGGGGCCACAGATACGCAGTATTTT
TRBV11-3	-	15	medium-sized	TRBJ2-3	CASSSAGRLTDTQYF	TGTGCCAGCAGCTCGGCGGGACGCTTAACAGATACGCAGTATTTT
TRBV11-3	-	16	-	TRBJ1-2	CASSPTVRGIGYGYTF	TGTGCCAGCAGCCCAACAGTCAGGGGAATTGGGTATGGCTACACCTTC
TRBV11-3	-	14	few	TRBJ1-1	CASSLGRENTEAFF	TGTGCCAGCAGCTTAGGCCGAGAGAACACTGAAGCTTTCTTT
TRBV15	-	15	-	TRBJ1-5	CATSTRTASNQPQHF	TGTGCCACCAGCACCAGGACAGCTAGCAATCAGCCCCAGCATTTT
TRBV28	TRBD1	14	-	TRBJ2-2	CASSGTGYTGELFF	TGTGCCAGCAGTGGGACAGGCTACACCGGGGAGCTGTTTTTT
TRBV28	-	14	few	TRBJ1-4	CASLLRGTNEKLFF	TGTGCCAGCTTACTTCGGGGCACTAATGAAAAACTGTTTTTT
TRBV6-8	-	14	-	TRBJ2-7	CASSVVQGSYEQYF	TGTGCCAGCAGTGTTGTCCAGGGATCCTACGAGCAGTACTTC
TRBV28	-	18	-	TRBJ2-3	CASSHRDPGKGLTDTQYF	TGTGCCAGCAGCCACCGGGACCCCGGTAAAGGTCTCACAGATACGCAGTATTTT
TRBV30	TRBD2	17	few	TRBJ2-3	CAWSGSIAGGQLDTQYF	TGTGCCTGGAGTGGGAGCATAGCGGGGGGGCAATTAGATACGCAGTATTTT
TRBV7-5	-	16	-	TRBJ2-3	CASSPGGGEHRDTQYF	TGTGCCAGCAGCCCGGGCGGGGGGGAGCACAGAGATACGCAGTATTTT
TRBV12-2	-	18	-	TRBJ2-3	CASRLSAGGPPSTDTQYF	TGTGCAAGTCGCTTAAGTGCGGGGGGGCCCCCTAGCACAGATACGCAGTATTTT
TRBV10-1	-	14	-	TRBJ2-2	CASSDSPNTGELFF	TGCGCCAGCAGTGACAGCCCGAACACCGGGGAGCTGTTTTTT
TRBV19	-	15	-	TRBJ1-5	CASSKGRLLNQPQHF	TGTGCCAGTAGTAAAGGGAGGCTACTCAATCAGCCCCAGCATTTT
TRBV10-2	TRBD1	14	few	TRBJ1-4	CASRGDRGREKLFF	TGCGCCAGCAGGGGGGACAGGGGGCGAGAAAAACTGTTTTTT
TRBV7-4	TRBD1	15	-	TRBJ1-4	CASSPGGDSNEKLFF	TGTGCCAGCAGCCCGGGTGGGGACAGCAATGAAAAACTGTTTTTT
TRBV11-3	-	15	-	TRBJ1-5	CASSAPGQSNQPQHF	TGTGCCAGCAGCGCACCGGGGCAGAGCAATCAGCCCCAGCATTTT
TRBV29-1	TRBD2	12	-	TRBJ2-7	CSVREGPREQYF	TGCAGCGTTAGGGAGGGCCCCCGCGAGCAGTACTTC
TRBV1	-	14	-	TRBJ1-1	CASSQDGGKTEAFF	TGCGCCAGCAGCCAAGACGGGGGGAAAACTGAAGCTTTCTTT
TRBV11-3	TRBD2	20	-	TRBJ2-1	CASSPGPAGGPGIPYNEQFF	TGTGCTAGCAGCCCTGGCCCAGCGGGGGGGCCTGGAATCCCCTACAATGAGCAGTTCTTC
TRBV11-3	-	15	-	TRBJ1-6	CASSQVSGSNSPLHF	TGTGCCAGCAGCCAGGTGTCAGGCTCTAATTCACCCCTCCACTTT
TRBV5-1	-	15	once	TRBJ2-2	CASSLGDRGTGELFF	TGCGCCAGCAGCTTAGGAGACCGGGGGACCGGGGAGCTGTTTTTT
TRBV11-3	-	16	once	TRBJ1-1	CASSPGATKLNTEAFF	TGTGCCAGCAGTCCAGGGGCGACTAAATTGAACACTGAAGCTTTCTTT
TRBV19	TRBD1	14	-	TRBJ1-1	CASSVDRVHTEAFF	TGTGCCAGTAGTGTTGACAGGGTTCACACTGAAGCTTTCTTT
TRBV6-8	-	14	-	TRBJ1-2	CASSSPKANYGYTF	TGTGCCAGCAGTTCTCCAAAGGCAAACTATGGCTACACCTTC
TRBV7-6	-	14	-	TRBJ1-2	CASSLQRVGYGYTF	TGTGCCAGCAGCTTACAGAGAGTCGGCTATGGCTACACCTTC